The clone carrying this T cell receptor (beta chain) was counted at least ten times. Its antigen is unknown. These data belong to a study of early T cells in non-severe SARS-CoV-2 infection. Looking at the study overall: From unsorted whole blood, bulk RNA was sequenced, and the chains remained unpaired. Study-level findings and limits: CD4 and private specificities were missed by VDJdb matching, which favored anti-spike CD8 responses.

V was trimmed by 4 bases and J by 4 bases, leaving 16 bases between them. There are 16 residues in the CDR3. Germline assignment: CDR1 SGHAT and CDR2 FQNNGV. Separate cDNA molecules each had unique molecular identifiers attached to them. TCRdb independently ran MiXCR on the 5' RACE reads; one entry per CDR3 protein. The sample consists of about 33,000 distinct CDR3 sequences, around 5.7% of them appearing once. The sample taken for sequencing was whole blood. The chain has TRBV11-2 and TRBJ2-2; the D is unclear. This clonotype originated in an adult who was a healthcare worker with PCR-confirmed SARS-CoV-2 infection or an uninfected control (not recorded which). CDR3 sequence (DNA): TGTGCCAGCAGCTCCCGCTTGGGAATGGGCACCGGGGAGCTGTTTTTT. Amino acids: CASSSRLGMGTGELFF.